This TCR beta chain was recorded in a study of blood T cell repertoires in COVID-19. The overall study: T cells, B-cell-depleted T cells, or PBMCs provided the cDNA or gDNA that served as material.

Produced via immunoSEQ multiplex PCR; TCRdb's table is partial and in-frame only. The table lists about 65,000 clones, approximately 94% of them singletons. Germline CDR1 and CDR2: LNHNV and YYDKDF (reference sequence). Trimming left V 6 bases short and J 1 base short, with 9 bases between. The CDR3 extends over 13 amino acids. This sequence was found in a man between 65 and 80 years old with active COVID-19. The chain has TRBV15 and TRBJ2-5; possibly TRBD1 for D (6 bases). Sequencing was carried out using peripheral blood. Written as DNA, the CDR3 is TGTGCCACCAGTAGGGACACCCAAGAGACCCAGTACTTC. It yields the protein CATSRDTQETQYF.